What follows describes a single T cell receptor beta chain. Its antigen remains unidentified. The ends were cut back, 1 base at V and 6 bases at J, with 4 bases in the middle. Germline loops: CDR1 SEHNR, CDR2 FQNEAQ (reference sequence). The CDR3 totals 11 residues. One entry per CDR3 protein, called by TCRdb with MiXCR from the reads. This table holds 50,000 or so distinct CDR3 sequences, about a fifth found once. The sample originates from a study of T cell repertoires in cytomegalovirus infection. Study-level background: Both CMV infection and a matching HLA type were indicated by public TCR beta signatures. Study results and caveats: CMV carriers with the relevant HLA were identified by cumulative public TCR beta family frequency. The ex vivo response was dominated by HLA-C-restricted CMV-specific TCR beta clonotypes.

The chain couples TRBV7-9 to TRBJ2-7; D is unclear. Sequencing was performed on CD8+ T cells from cultured PBMCs, taken from culture after CMV antigen stimulation. The sequence came from a human donor in good health (CMV status not recorded). Some clones in this sample may be carry-over from other donors' samples. The CDR3 region is CASSLGPEQYF. CDR3 nucleotides: TGTGCCAGCAGCTTAGGACCCGAGCAGTACTTC.